This TCR beta chain was sequenced in a study of Graves' ophthalmopathy and Graves' hyperthyroidism. Broader study findings: Ophthalmopathy and stable hyperthyroidism were discriminated by a 13-signature model, with 87.88% sensitivity and about 82% specificity. The blood repertoire also included most expanded thyroid clonotypes above 0.001 frequency.

On this clonotype itself: Its antigen remains unidentified.

Amplification targeted the TCR beta CDR3 regions, with RNA transcripts as the source material. The library came from an HTBI-primed first-round RT-PCR and a second-round multiplex PCR. TCRdb redid the calling of the multiplex PCR reads with MiXCR, one entry per CDR3 protein. The sample has about 550,000 distinct CDR3 sequences; under 40% are singletons. Establishment of the diagnosis relied upon clinical symptoms, serum thyroxine, TRAb, thyroid ultrasound and orbital computed tomography. The V gene's germline CDR1 is MGHDK and CDR2 SYGVNS. The ends lost 4 bases at V and 7 bases at J; junction bases unmatched: 6. The CDR3 runs 14 residues.

The sequencing sample was made of peripheral blood or thyroid tissue (not recorded which). V is TRBV25-1 and J is TRBJ1-2, with TRBD1 matching over 10 bases. This sequence was found in an adult man with Graves' hyperthyroidism. The CDR3 spells CASSVGTGVFGYTF. The CDR3 nucleotides are TGTGCCAGCAGTGTGGGGACAGGGGTTTTTGGCTACACCTTC.